The rows below give T cell receptor beta chains drawn from one sample of a study of cytomegalovirus exposure and HLA in healthy donors. The data were produced by immunoSEQ multiplex PCR, yet TCRdb's version contains in-frame clones alone and is incomplete. This sample contains roughly 79,000 clones. Sequenced material: PBMCs. The receptor source for this set is a man aged 30 to 39 in good health and CMV-seronegative. Both conserved end residues are part of each CDR3.

j_call v_call cdr3_aa
TRBJ1-5 TRBV7-8 CASSFWGVRRNQPQHF
TRBJ1-2 TRBV13 CASSRGSDYGYTF
TRBJ1-5 TRBV5-6 CASSFRGGGGQPQHF
TRBJ1-2 TRBV6-1 CASSVQGGRDYGYTF
TRBJ2-6 TRBV6-6 CASNLRGPGANVLTF
TRBJ2-1 TRBV9 CASSVGGVYNEQFF
TRBJ2-2 TRBV11-2 CASSLRGGNTGELFF
TRBJ2-1 TRBV7-9 CASSRTDGEQFF
TRBJ1-1 TRBV6-5 CASSYGHRGQGTFF
TRBJ1-1 TRBV6-5 CASSYFTGTTEAFF
TRBJ1-3 TRBV15 CATGQDLRNTIYF
TRBJ2-7 TRBV2 CASSAGPYYEQYF
TRBJ1-1 TRBV7-3 CASSSDWNTEAFF
TRBJ1-2 TRBV4-1 CASSQRTRDYGYTF
TRBJ2-1 TRBV4-1 CASSQGQAPTEQFF
TRBJ1-4 TRBV11-3 CASSVSLMDEKLFF
TRBJ1-1 TRBV18 CASSPSLERWGTEAFF
TRBJ2-1 TRBV4-2 CASSQVRSETYNEQFF
TRBJ2-3 TRBV5-1 CASSLDSSSTDTQYF
TRBJ1-2 TRBV6-1 CASTGWGQASYGYTF
TRBJ1-1 TRBV10-1 CASSDHGYEAFF
TRBJ1-1 TRBV7-7 CASSLDSNTEAFF
TRBJ2-7 TRBV18 CASSHIPGQEDYEQYF
TRBJ2-5 TRBV11-3 CASSFSGQETQYF
TRBJ2-1 TRBV11-2 CASSYNEQFF
TRBJ2-2 TRBV29-1 CSAELRNTGELFF
TRBJ1-4 TRBV15 CATSRVGARGRLTNEKLFF
TRBJ2-3 TRBV11-3 CASRLGWGEGNTDTQYF
TRBJ2-5 TRBV28 CASSSQRLAGLETQYF
TRBJ1-6 TRBV6-5 CASRGSSSPLHF
TRBJ1-1 TRBV30 CATRVQGAIQTTNTEAFF
TRBJ1-2 TRBV7-8 CASSLASGQGLGYTF
TRBJ1-5 TRBV15 CATSARGDSRGAQHF
TRBJ1-2 TRBV28 CASSFGAIQGAGYTF
TRBJ1-6 TRBV6-1 CASRGTGNSMGPLHF
TRBJ2-7 TRBV7-9 CASSLQGEQYF
TRBJ2-1 TRBV11-3 CASSRGASGYNEQFF
TRBJ2-7 TRBV5-1 CASSLAVASGGYEQYF
TRBJ1-5 TRBV6-4 CASSDSRGSNQPQHF
TRBJ2-1 TRBV18 CASSVGGLRIRNEQFF
TRBJ2-5 TRBV28 CASSPRTSGQETQYF
TRBJ1-1 TRBV13 CASSLGSHRWEAFF
TRBJ2-3 TRBV28 CASSSGTGTDTQYF
TRBJ1-1 TRBV4-3 CASSQVPRGNTEAFF
TRBJ2-1 TRBV18 CASSLYPGSSYNEQFF
TRBJ1-1 TRBV2 CASTTGSLGEAFF
TRBJ2-6 TRBV5-6 CASSSNRGVLGANVLTF
TRBJ1-5 TRBV19 CASSIPGFHSNQPQHF
TRBJ1-1 TRBV19 CASRETEGYEAFF
TRBJ1-1 TRBV7-7 CASSLSQNTEAFF
TRBJ1-1 TRBV9 CASSAGQGRAFF